The text below deals with one TCR beta chain. V trimming: 0 bases; J trimming: 4 bases; junction bases outside the gene matches: 2. The CDR3 loop spans 14 amino acids. CDR1 is SGDLS and CDR2 is YYNGEE in the germline V gene. This record belongs to a study of T cells in Graves' hyperthyroidism and ophthalmopathy. It was RNA transcripts that yielded the amplified TCR beta CDR3 regions. A set of HTBI primers served as the primers for a first-round RT-PCR of the TCR CDR3. Each CDR3 protein gets one entry after TCRdb re-called the multiplex PCR reads with MiXCR. The table includes roughly 420,000 distinct CDR3 sequences, roughly 15% detected once.

V and J are TRBV9 and TRBJ1-2, with TRBD1 matching over 8 bases. Material: blood. The TCR sequence derives from a woman aged 18-29 years with Graves' hyperthyroidism. This CDR3 is CASSVEQGGYGYTF. The DNA for the CDR3 is TGTGCCAGCAGCGTAGAACAGGGGGGCTATGGCTACACCTTC.